This is a list of T cell receptor beta chains from one sample in a study of blood T cell repertoires in COVID-19. TCRdb's table, derived via immunoSEQ multiplex PCR, lists solely in-frame clones and lacks some. The repertoire holds 250,000 to 300,000 clones, with around 89% as singletons. Sequenced: peripheral blood. All receptors come from a woman in her sixties or seventies with acute or convalescent COVID-19. Each CDR3 is given with its conserved first and last residue. The order of the fields is J gene, V gene, D gene, clone size, CDR3 DNA, CDR3 protein. D genes are given only for firm matches. Where a row states a size, it is once, few, many or the class of an expanded clone; other rows omit it.

J: TRBJ1-5; V: TRBV6-2/TRBV6-3; D: .; size: .; DNA: TGTGCCAGCAGTTACCCGTTGCATCGGACGGGAGATCAGCCCCAGCATTTT; CDR3: CASSYPLHRTGDQPQHF
J: TRBJ2-7; V: TRBV7-2; D: TRBD1; size: .; DNA: TGTGCCAGCAACGAAAACAGGGGTGGTTACGAGCAGTACTTC; CDR3: CASNENRGGYEQYF
J: TRBJ2-1; V: TRBV5-4; D: TRBD2; size: few; DNA: TGTGCCAGCAGCTCCGGACTAGACTACAATGAGCAGTTCTTC; CDR3: CASSSGLDYNEQFF
J: TRBJ2-4; V: TRBV30; D: .; size: .; DNA: TGTGCCTGGAGGTCCATGGGGGCCGAAAACATTCAGTACTTC; CDR3: CAWRSMGAENIQYF
J: TRBJ2-7; V: TRBV28; D: .; size: .; DNA: TGTGCCAGCAGTCCCCCGGGTACCTCCTACTCCTACGAGCAGTACTTC; CDR3: CASSPPGTSYSYEQYF
J: TRBJ1-1; V: TRBV7-2; D: .; size: .; DNA: TGTGCCAGCAGCTTAGGAATCGGGGATACCGGTTACTTCTTT; CDR3: CASSLGIGDTGYFF
J: TRBJ2-7; V: TRBV5-1; D: .; size: .; DNA: TGCGCCAGCAGCCCCAACCCACATTCTCTTCCCTACGAGCAGTACTTC; CDR3: CASSPNPHSLPYEQYF
J: TRBJ1-2; V: TRBV13; D: .; size: .; DNA: TGTGCCAGCAGCATAACAGCTAACTATGGCTACACCTTC; CDR3: CASSITANYGYTF
J: TRBJ1-5; V: TRBV7-2; D: .; size: .; DNA: TGTGCCAGCAGCTTTACGGGTATGGGCAATCAGCCCCAGCATTTT; CDR3: CASSFTGMGNQPQHF
J: TRBJ2-7; V: TRBV15; D: TRBD1; size: .; DNA: TGTGCCACCAGCAGGGACAGGGGACGGGACCAGTACTTC; CDR3: CATSRDRGRDQYF
J: TRBJ1-1; V: TRBV7-3; D: TRBD1; size: .; DNA: TGTGCCAGCAGCCCGACCGGGACAGGGCTACTGAACACTGAAGCTTTCTTT; CDR3: CASSPTGTGLLNTEAFF
J: TRBJ2-3; V: TRBV19; D: .; size: .; DNA: TGTGCCAGTAGTAACACTAATACAGATACGCAGTATTTT; CDR3: CASSNTNTDTQYF
J: TRBJ2-5; V: TRBV6-5; D: .; size: .; DNA: TGTGCCAGCAGTTCCCCTGGGGCAGAGACCCAGTACTTC; CDR3: CASSSPGAETQYF
J: TRBJ2-3; V: TRBV29-1; D: .; size: .; DNA: TGCAGCGTCCCGCAGGGAACACTAGATACGCAGTATTTT; CDR3: CSVPQGTLDTQYF
J: TRBJ1-1; V: TRBV19; D: .; size: once; DNA: TGTGCCAGTGGAACAGGGAACATGAACACTGAAGCTTTCTTT; CDR3: CASGTGNMNTEAFF
J: TRBJ1-6; V: TRBV9; D: .; size: .; DNA: TGTGCCAGCAGCGCACAGGGAGCTAGAGATTCACCCCTCCACTTT; CDR3: CASSAQGARDSPLHF
J: TRBJ1-1; V: TRBV6-5; D: .; size: .; DNA: TGTGCCAGCACGCAACAGACGGACACTGAAGCTTTCTTT; CDR3: CASTQQTDTEAFF
J: TRBJ1-2; V: TRBV6-2/TRBV6-3; D: TRBD1; size: .; DNA: TGTGCCAGCAGTCGCAGTCCCGGACAGGTAGTCGGCTACACCTTC; CDR3: CASSRSPGQVVGYTF
J: TRBJ1-2; V: TRBV19; D: .; size: .; DNA: TGTGCCAGTAGAAATGTGTTAAGTGGGGCTTCGGGTGGCTACACCTTC; CDR3: CASRNVLSGASGGYTF
J: TRBJ2-1; V: TRBV28; D: .; size: .; DNA: TGTGCCAGCAGTTTTGGCGCTCTAGGGGCTGAGCAGTTCTTC; CDR3: CASSFGALGAEQFF
J: TRBJ2-3; V: TRBV3-1/TRBV3-2; D: .; size: .; DNA: TGTGCCAGCAGCTACTTAAGAGATACGCAGTATTTT; CDR3: CASSYLRDTQYF
J: TRBJ1-1; V: TRBV2; D: .; size: .; DNA: TGTGCCAGCAGTCGGGGGTGGGAGAGCACTGAAGCTTTCTTT; CDR3: CASSRGWESTEAFF
J: TRBJ1-4; V: TRBV7-9; D: TRBD1; size: .; DNA: TGTGCCAGCAGCTCCGGGGACAGCGGAAATTATGAAAAACTGTTTTTT; CDR3: CASSSGDSGNYEKLFF
J: TRBJ1-5; V: TRBV6-6; D: TRBD1; size: .; DNA: TGTGCCAGCAGTCCTGGGGGACAGGGGAGGAATTCTCGGCAGCCCCAGCATTTT; CDR3: CASSPGGQGRNSRQPQHF
J: TRBJ1-4; V: TRBV7-9; D: .; size: once; DNA: TGTGCCAGCAGCTCGTCGGGGGAAATAAATGAAAAACTGTTTTTT; CDR3: CASSSSGEINEKLFF
J: TRBJ2-5; V: TRBV11-2; D: .; size: .; DNA: TGTGCCAGCAGCCGAGTGGAGACCCAGTACTTC; CDR3: CASSRVETQYF
J: TRBJ2-2; V: TRBV30; D: TRBD1; size: .; DNA: TGTGCCTGGAGCGGACAGGGAACCGGGGAGCTGTTTTTT; CDR3: CAWSGQGTGELFF
J: TRBJ1-5; V: TRBV27; D: .; size: .; DNA: TGTGCCAGCAGGGACCGGGGGAGCAATCAGCCCCAGCATTTT; CDR3: CASRDRGSNQPQHF
J: TRBJ1-6; V: TRBV3-1/TRBV3-2; D: TRBD1; size: .; DNA: TGTGCCAGCAGCCCAGGACAGGGGGGCAATTCACCCCTCCACTTT; CDR3: CASSPGQGGNSPLHF
J: TRBJ1-3; V: TRBV4-3; D: .; size: .; DNA: TGCGCCAGCAGCCTAAAAGGGGGTGGCACCATATATTTT; CDR3: CASSLKGGGTIYF
J: TRBJ2-2; V: TRBV6-2/TRBV6-3; D: TRBD1; size: .; DNA: TGTGCCAGCAGTCGACAGGGAGCGAACACCGGGGAGCTGTTTTTT; CDR3: CASSRQGANTGELFF
J: TRBJ1-4; V: TRBV19; D: .; size: .; DNA: TGTGCCAGTTCCCGGTGGGGGGCTAATGAAAAACTGTTTTTT; CDR3: CASSRWGANEKLFF
J: TRBJ2-3; V: TRBV27; D: .; size: .; DNA: TGTGCCAGCAGTTTATCGGGCAGGGTGAGCACAGATACGCAGTATTTT; CDR3: CASSLSGRVSTDTQYF
J: TRBJ1-1; V: TRBV6-5; D: TRBD1; size: .; DNA: TGTGCCAGCTCACTACCGGGACAGCGAGTATTAGCTTTCTTT; CDR3: CASSLPGQRVLAFF
J: TRBJ2-1; V: TRBV29-1; D: .; size: .; DNA: TGCAGCGTTTTTACCTACAATGAGCAGTTCTTC; CDR3: CSVFTYNEQFF
J: TRBJ2-7; V: TRBV7-2; D: .; size: .; DNA: TGTGCCAGCAGCTTAGCGGCCATCGGGGGCTACGAGCAGTACTTC; CDR3: CASSLAAIGGYEQYF
J: TRBJ2-2; V: TRBV29-1; D: .; size: .; DNA: TGCAGCGTTCGGACGGGACCCCGGGGGGGGGAGCTGTTTTTT; CDR3: CSVRTGPRGGELFF
J: TRBJ2-7; V: TRBV7-2; D: .; size: .; DNA: TGTGCCAGCAGCTCTCCCTACGAGCAGTACTTC; CDR3: CASSSPYEQYF
J: TRBJ1-5; V: TRBV5-1; D: TRBD1; size: .; DNA: TGCGCCAGCAGCCTCGGGACAGCCAGCAATCAGCCCCAGCATTTT; CDR3: CASSLGTASNQPQHF
J: TRBJ1-1; V: TRBV7-3; D: .; size: .; DNA: TGTGCCAGCAGCTTAGACTCGAACACTGAAGCTTTCTTT; CDR3: CASSLDSNTEAFF
J: TRBJ2-1; V: TRBV5-6; D: .; size: .; DNA: TGTGCCAGCCTTAATCGACTTGTCCCGGGGAATGAGCAGTTCTTC; CDR3: CASLNRLVPGNEQFF
J: TRBJ1-1; V: TRBV5-1; D: .; size: .; DNA: TGCGCCAGCAGCCATCGAGGGAAACGGTCGAACACTGAAGCTTTCTTT; CDR3: CASSHRGKRSNTEAFF
J: TRBJ2-1; V: TRBV27; D: TRBD2; size: once; DNA: TGTGCCAGCAGTTCCTACCTTAGCGGGAGGGCCGGGAATGAGCAGTTCTTC; CDR3: CASSSYLSGRAGNEQFF
J: TRBJ2-7; V: TRBV6-2/TRBV6-3; D: .; size: .; DNA: TGTGCCAGCAGTTACGGCCGCTACGAGCAGTACTTC; CDR3: CASSYGRYEQYF
J: TRBJ1-2; V: TRBV4-1; D: .; size: .; DNA: TGCGCCAGCAGCAAAGACGGACCGGGGGGATATGGCTACACCTTC; CDR3: CASSKDGPGGYGYTF
J: TRBJ1-4; V: TRBV6-6; D: TRBD1; size: .; DNA: TGTGCCAGCAGAAAAGGGACAGGGGGCAATGAAAAACTGTTTTTT; CDR3: CASRKGTGGNEKLFF
J: TRBJ1-1; V: TRBV4-2; D: .; size: .; DNA: TGTGCCAGCAGCCAAGGGAACAGGGCCCACACTGAAGCTTTCTTT; CDR3: CASSQGNRAHTEAFF
J: TRBJ2-7; V: TRBV6-5; D: TRBD2; size: few; DNA: TGTGCCAGCACCACTGGTATACTAGCGGGAGAGCAGTACTTC; CDR3: CASTTGILAGEQYF
J: TRBJ1-2; V: TRBV19; D: .; size: .; DNA: TGTGCCAGTAGTATAGACACATATGGCTACACCTTC; CDR3: CASSIDTYGYTF
J: TRBJ2-1; V: TRBV28; D: TRBD1; size: .; DNA: TGTGCCAGCAGTTTCGGCAGGGGGCTAAGGAATAGCAATGAGCAGTTCTTC; CDR3: CASSFGRGLRNSNEQFF